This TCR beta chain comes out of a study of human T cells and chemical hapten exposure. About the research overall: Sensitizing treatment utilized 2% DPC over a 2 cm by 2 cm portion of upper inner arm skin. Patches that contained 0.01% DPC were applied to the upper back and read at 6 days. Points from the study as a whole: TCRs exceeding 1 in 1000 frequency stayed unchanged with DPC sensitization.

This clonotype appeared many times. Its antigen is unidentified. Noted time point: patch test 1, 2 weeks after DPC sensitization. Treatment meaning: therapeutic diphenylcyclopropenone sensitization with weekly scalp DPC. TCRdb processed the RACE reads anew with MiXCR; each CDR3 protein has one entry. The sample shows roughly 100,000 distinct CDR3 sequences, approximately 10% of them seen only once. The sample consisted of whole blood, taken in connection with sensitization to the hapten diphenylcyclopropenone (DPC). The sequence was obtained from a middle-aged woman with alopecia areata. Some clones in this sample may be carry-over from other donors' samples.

For the CDR3, the DNA is TGTGCCAGCAGCTTAGCGACAGGGGAGGGGGCCCAGCATTTT. Its protein is CASSLATGEGAQHF. This chain joins TRBV7-2 and TRBJ1-5; the match to TRBD1 covers 8 bases. The length of the CDR3 is 14 residues. Germline V gene data show CDR1 as SGHTA and CDR2 as FQGNSA. J gave up 11 bases and V 0 bases, and 6 bases lay outside the gene matches.